These 7 T cell receptor beta chains were sequenced from one sample in a study of identical twins. TCRdb re-called the 5' RACE reads through MiXCR, storing one row per CDR3 protein. In the table there are a few hundred thousand distinct CDR3 sequences, 9.6% of which are singletons. These same data were also listed under a study on yellow fever vaccine responses in identical twins.

The specimen was PBMCs. The receptor source for this set is a woman under 30 in good health.

To note about this clonotype: A read error may explain this, as a much larger clone is one base away. The conserved final phenylalanine or tryptophan is absent from the CDR3, which likely points to a read error. CDR3 sequence: CAISERAAGSADTQYY. CDR3 in DNA: TGTGCCATCAGTGAACGTGCTGCGGGGAGTGCGGATACGCAGTATTAT. The chain combines TRBV10-3 with TRBJ2-3, with D possibly matching TRBD2 (6 bases). Germline lookup yields CDR1 ENHRY and CDR2 SYGVKD. Trimming cost V 3 bases and J 6 bases, with 19 bases left between them. This CDR3 is 16 amino acids long.

The chain has TRBV7-2 and TRBJ1-3, with a weak D call TRBD1 (5 bases). The CDR3 is 15 residues long. CDR1 is SGHTA and CDR2 is FQGNSA in the germline V gene. Trimming pared 2 bases from V and 4 bases from J, leaving 12 bases between. The CDR3, as DNA: TGTGCCAGCAGCTTAAGTACAGGTCCCGGAAACACCATATATTTT. This translates into CASSLSTGPGNTIYF.

The table lists this clonotype with a few counts. The chain recombines TRBV11-2 with TRBJ2-1; TRBD2 matches at 9 bases. The CDR3 runs to 15 residues. V dropped 7 bases and J dropped 4; count of bases not matched to a gene: 8. Germline V gives CDR1 SGHAT, CDR2 FQNNGV. CDR3 protein: CASNILAGKYNEQFF. In DNA form, the CDR3 reads TGTGCCAGCAATATTCTAGCGGGAAAGTACAATGAGCAGTTCTTC.

This clonotype appeared many times. The rearrangement links TRBV4-3 to TRBJ2-5; 8 positions match TRBD2. Germline CDR1 is LGHNA and CDR2 is YSLEER. The CDR3 covers 16 residues. V gave up 1 base and J gave up 1 base; unmatched junction bases: 5. The DNA of the CDR3 is TGCGCCAGCAGCCAAGCATTAGCGGGATTCCAAGAGACCCAGTACTTC. Its protein product is CASSQALAGFQETQYF.

This clonotype was seen more than once but under ten times. The V call is TRBV5-6, the J call TRBJ2-3; possibly TRBD1 for D (6 bases). V was clipped by 4 bases and J by 5 bases, with 11 bases between them. Germline loops: CDR1 SGHDT, CDR2 YYEEEE. The CDR3 runs 13 residues. The CDR3 DNA reads as TGTGCCAGCAGCGTGCAGGGGATAGATACGCAGTATTTT. It translates to CASSVQGIDTQYF.

This clonotype showed up many times. This sequence joins TRBV5-1 and TRBJ1-4, with unresolved D. CDR3 size: 14 residues. Germline V lookup: CDR1 SGHRS, CDR2 YFSETQ. With 0 bases removed from V and 0 bases from J, the gap between germline ends came to 3 bases. CDR3 nucleotides: TGCGCCAGCAGCTTGGAATCAACTAATGAAAAACTGTTTTTT. Amino acid sequence: CASSLESTNEKLFF.

In this sample, this clonotype turned up once. This chain connects TRBV6-2 or TRBV6-3 to TRBJ2-3, with D maybe TRBD2 (6 bases). The germline V and J ends were trimmed by 7 bases and 0 bases, with 14 bases remaining between them. The CDR3 length is 15 residues. Germline CDR1 and CDR2: MNHEY and SVGEGT. The CDR3 loop is CASITSSSSTDTQYF. As DNA, the CDR3 is TGTGCCAGCATAACTAGCAGTTCTAGCACAGATACGCAGTATTTT.